The source of this TCR beta chain is a study of preoperative IRX-2 immunotherapy in early breast cancer. Method: immunoSEQ multiplex PCR; TCRdb's copy keeps in-frame clones and lacks some. This sample carries 39,000 or so clones, approximately 75% of them seen once, and the ten largest clones take roughly 1.2%. Trimming cost V 8 bases and J 2 bases, with 16 bases left between them. The CDR3 covers 14 residues. The germline gives CDR1 LGHNT, CDR2 FRNRAP. Sample treatment: preoperative locoregional IRX-2 cytokine immunotherapy. Preoperative locoregional IRX-2 cytokine immunotherapy was tested in the phase Ib source study.

Sequencing was performed on tumor tissue, taken after IRX-2 immunotherapy. This chain links TRBV12-5 with TRBJ2-7, with D unresolved. The sequence came from a human donor with breast cancer. CDR3 protein: CASHGPLIAYEQYF. CDR3 nucleotides: TGTGCTAGTCACGGGCCACTCATCGCCTACGAGCAGTACTTC.